This T cell receptor beta chain was sequenced during a study of vaccination effects on CD4 cells after COVID-19 (dated by TCRdb to between 2021 and 2023). A note on the overall study: Two doses of either the BNT162b2 or the mRNA-1273 mRNA SARS-CoV-2 vaccine were administered to participants. SARS-CoV-2 spike-specific CD4+ TCR repertoires were compared before and after mRNA vaccination in COVID-19 convalescent patients and in infection-naive vaccine recipients. In the study, cultures from other donors were sequenced using the Oncomine TCR Beta short-read assay on an Illumina iSeq 100. Pre-vaccine samples from a couple of convalescent patients were drawn 16 days and one week before the first dose, 142 and 148 days after COVID-19 diagnosis. Altogether, around ten COVID-19 convalescent patients and a few SARS-CoV-2-naive healthy vaccine recipients made up the full study.

After removal of 0 bases from V and 2 bases from J, the junction retains 6 bases not matched to a gene. CDR1 and CDR2, looked up from the germline V gene, are LGHNA and YNFKEQ. From cysteine to phenylalanine, the CDR3 is 16 amino acids long. Only the CDR3 DNA stays, 48 bases, in frame from base 1. This clone was seen more than once but under ten times. Its target antigen remains unknown. No base quality values were provided; no much bigger clone lies one nucleotide off. Library generation was performed with the immunoSEQ multiplex PCR assay. DNA from the cultured, isolated CD4+ T cells was subjected to TCR beta CDR3 sequencing. The authors processed their data as follows. Non-productive TCR sequences were removed and reads were trimmed to the CDR3 region, keeping CDR3s of at least 7 amino acids. Antigen-specific clonotypes were identified using the MANAFEST web app by comparison of expansion in peptide wells against reference cultures. To count as positive, a clone had to show expansion at FDR<0.05 compared with the reference and with all other wells, an odds ratio above 5, and a frequency above 0.1% in two replicate wells. Clonotypes significantly expanded in SARS-CoV-2 spike wells and in at least one common cold coronavirus spike condition were defined as cross-reactive. Using the stringdist R package, CDR3 similarity was measured by Levenshtein distance, and unrooted trees were constructed with ape in R 3.6.1. This is the immuneACCESS table as TCRdb keeps it, with only in-frame sequences that have V and J called. A part of the clones is gone; compared with another copy, unresolved V genes explain less than half, and the rest is unexplained. The D gene and trimming were derived from the DNA, and the V and J assignments and clone size from that table. The sample table lists over 20,000 clones, roughly 74% of them with a count of one. The ten top clones hold roughly 34% of the sample.

Paper-wide results and their limitations: Clones induced by infection and clones induced by vaccination both contracted markedly at late timepoints after vaccination, which fits with T cell responses waning over time. Limitations of the study were the small number of convalescent patients and the absence of early post-infection timepoints. For convalescent patients, new clones induced by the vaccine made up most of the post-vaccine spike-reactive repertoire, and these new clones were largely distinct from the clones induced by infection.

In the ViraFEST assay, PBMC were stimulated with viral peptide pools, and TCR sequencing was then used to find antigen-specific CD4+ T cell clonotypes based on their expansion. After roughly 11 days of culture, CD4+ T cells were isolated with the EasySep CD4+ T cell isolation kit. Convalescent patients had PCR-confirmed SARS-CoV-2 infection between March and December 2020, before Alpha, Beta and Delta variants emerged in the United States. A few million PBMC per well were cultured with 8.5 to 10 ug/ml peptides in IMDM containing roughly 5% human AB serum, 10 IU/ml IL-2 and gentamicin. On days 3 and 7, half of the culture medium was replaced with fresh IL-2-containing medium. Unless otherwise noted, each peptide stimulation condition was cultured in triplicate wells. Using Ficoll-Paque Plus gradient centrifugation, PBMC were separated from whole blood and then either used fresh or cryopreserved at -140C. The QIAamp micro DNA kit was used to extract genomic DNA from the cultured CD4+ T cells.

Sequenced here: CD4+ T cells from PBMCs cultured with a peptide pool, sampled before COVID-19 vaccination. The receptor was derived from a human donor who had a prior SARS-CoV-2 infection. The V and J genes are TRBV4-2 and TRBJ2-7; 8 central nucleotides agree with TRBD2. Here is the DNA: TGTGCCAGCAGCCAAGATTTGGGGCGGGAGGCCTACGAGCAGTACTTC. It codes for CASSQDLGREAYEQYF.